The T cell receptor beta chain described here comes from a study of blood T cell repertoires in COVID-19. Trimming left V 0 bases short and J 9 bases short, with 9 bases between. Per germline, CDR1 SGHRS and CDR2 YFSETQ. The CDR3 consists of 12 residues. The repertoire was sequenced with immunoSEQ multiplex PCR; TCRdb's copy has only in-frame clones and lacks some. This sample carries roughly 250,000 clones, around nine tenths of them seen once, and the ten largest clones take approximately 2%. The sequenced sample was PBMCs or T cells enriched from blood (not recorded which). The TCR was taken from a woman under 30 who had recovered from COVID-19. The chain combines TRBV5-1 with TRBJ2-5, with a possible D match to TRBD1 (5 bases). CDR3 nucleotide sequence: TGCGCCAGCAGCTTGGAGGACATGGCCCAGTACTTC. Its protein is CASSLEDMAQYF.